This TCR beta chain derives from a study of T cell responses to AZD1222 COVID-19 vaccine. Whole-study context: The analysis combined second doses at about 4 or about 12 weeks.

TCRdb's copy holds only in-frame clones and misses some; the assay was immunoSEQ multiplex PCR. The data contain approximately 120,000 clones, approximately 90% of them seen just once; the ten biggest clones take up roughly 4%. Study-level findings and limits: Seropositive AZD1222 recipients at baseline numbered only five or six.

In the case of this clone: What it binds is unknown.

V shed 4 bases, J shed 2 bases, and the junction held 2 bases outside the gene matches. The V gene's germline CDR1 is SGDLS and CDR2 YYNGEE. This CDR3 has 14 residues. The V gene is TRBV9, the J gene TRBJ1-4, with 7 nucleotides matching TRBD1. The clonotype comes from an adult in good health. The material sequenced was peripheral blood, taken on day 0 of AZD1222 vaccination. Here the CDR3 reads CASSRGGTNEKLFF. CDR3 nucleotide sequence: TGTGCCAGCAGCCGAGGGGGCACTAATGAAAAACTGTTTTTT. Variable domain in full (rest from reference TRBV9 and TRBJ1-4): DSGVTQTPKHLITATGQRVTLRCSPRSGDLSVYWYQQSLDQGLQFLIQYYNGEERAKGNILERFSAQQFPDLHSELNLSSLELGDSALYFCASSRGGTNEKLFFGSGTQLSVL.